This T cell receptor beta chain was recorded in a study of blood T cell repertoires in COVID-19. About the study: The samples span acute and convalescent COVID-19 from the United States, Italy and Spain. The analysed material was cDNA or gDNA that came from T cells, B-cell-depleted T cells, or PBMCs.

The V and J ends lost 0 bases and 4 bases respectively, with 16 bases between them. The CDR3 sequence is 16 residues long. Germline loops: CDR1 SGHKS, CDR2 YYEKEE (reference sequence). Those who participated ranged in age from roughly 18 to 100 years and resided in under 25 US areas. Cohorts were assigned according to the clinical history that participants reported. Using immunoSEQ multiplex PCR, the repertoire was profiled, and TCRdb retains in-frame clones only, with some absent. Among fewer than 200,000 clones listed, about 84% were seen once. The receptor was isolated from a man aged 50 or older who had recovered from COVID-19. Sequencing input: PBMCs or T cells enriched from blood (not recorded which). The J gene is TRBJ1-2, the V gene TRBV5-5; D perhaps matches TRBD1 (5 bases). CDR3 protein: CASSLEIRGRSYGYTF. DNA of the CDR3: TGTGCCAGCAGCTTGGAGATTCGGGGGAGAAGCTATGGCTACACCTTC.